The table lists the clone carrying this TCR beta chain with a count of one. The antigen remains undetermined. With 60 Vbeta and 13 Jbeta primers, the PCR was carried out. Sequencing was performed with immunoSEQ multiplex PCR; in TCRdb, only in-frame clones are kept and a portion is missing. The sample holds roughly 180,000 clones, more than 75% seen once. The data originate from a study of cytomegalovirus exposure and HLA in healthy donors. Study-wide findings and caveats: Later analysis showed most CMV-associated TCR beta chains appearing HLA-restricted.

This clonotype was obtained from a man aged 35-49 years in good health and CMV-seronegative. The sample was PBMCs.

CDR3 DNA: TGTGCCAGCAGCGCTAGCGGGACTGTCTACAATGAGCAGTTCTTC. Protein: CASSASGTVYNEQFF. The J gene is TRBJ2-1, the V gene TRBV7-9; 9 bases map to TRBD2. Germline trimming cut 5 bases from V and 3 bases from J; bases unmatched to any gene: 5. CDR1 and CDR2 (germline): SEHNR, FQNEAQ (reference sequence). The CDR3 is made up of 15 amino acids.